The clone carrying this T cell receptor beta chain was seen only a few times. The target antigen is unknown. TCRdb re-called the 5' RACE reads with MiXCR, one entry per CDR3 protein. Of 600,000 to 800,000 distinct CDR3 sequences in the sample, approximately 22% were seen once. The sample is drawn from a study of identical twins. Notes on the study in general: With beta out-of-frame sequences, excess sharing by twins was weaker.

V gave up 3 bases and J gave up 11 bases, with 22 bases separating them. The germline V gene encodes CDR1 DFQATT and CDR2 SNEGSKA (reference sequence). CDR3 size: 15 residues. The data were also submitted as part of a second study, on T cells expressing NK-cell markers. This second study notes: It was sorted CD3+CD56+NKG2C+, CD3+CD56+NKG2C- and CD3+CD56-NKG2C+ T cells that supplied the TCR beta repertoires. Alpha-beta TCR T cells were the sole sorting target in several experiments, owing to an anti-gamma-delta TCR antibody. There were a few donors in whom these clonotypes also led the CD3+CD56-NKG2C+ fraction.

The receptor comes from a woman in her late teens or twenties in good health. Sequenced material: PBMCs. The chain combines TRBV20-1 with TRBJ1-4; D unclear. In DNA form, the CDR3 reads TGCAGTGCTAGCGAGGCAGACCCTTGGGTGGGGAAACTGTTTTTT. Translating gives CSASEADPWVGKLFF.